Each of the 26 T cell receptor beta chains below was sequenced from the same sample in a study of blood T cell repertoires in COVID-19 (dated by TCRdb to about 2020). Library generation was performed with the immunoSEQ multiplex PCR assay. Drawn from immuneACCESS, this table holds only the in-frame rearrangements with V and J called that TCRdb kept. Clones are partly lost; checked studies trace under half to an unresolved V gene and leave the rest unexplained. This sample holds fewer than 250,000 clones; roughly 80% were observed only once. The ten largest clones take up about 2.5% of the sample. The sample consisted of peripheral blood. These receptors were collected from a woman aged 70-85 years with active or convalescent COVID-19.

This clone appeared a few times. This sequence joins TRBV30 and TRBJ2-2; maybe TRBD2 (6 bases). This CDR3 is built from 12 residues. The V and J ends lost 3 bases and 8 bases respectively, with 10 bases between them. Germline V gene lookup returns CDR1 GTSNPN and CDR2 SVGIG (reference sequence). CDR3 nucleotide sequence: TGTGCCTGGAGGGGGGGACCAGGGGAGCTGTTTTTT. Its protein product is CAWRGGPGELFF. Based on the CDR3 plus reference TRBV30 and TRBJ2-2, the full variable domain is SQTIHQWPATLVQPVGSPLSLECTVEGTSNPNLYWYRQAAGRGLQLLFYSVGIGQISSEVPQNLSASRPQDRQFILSSKKLLLSDSGFYLCAWRGGPGELFFGEGSRLTVL.

The V call is TRBV7-9, the J call TRBJ2-1, with TRBD1 matching over 8 bases. Germline loops: CDR1 SEHNR, CDR2 FQNEAQ (reference sequence). This CDR3 is built from 14 residues. V lost 1 base to trimming and J lost 8 bases; unmatched junction nucleotides: 4. CDR3 sequence (DNA): TGTGCCAGCAGCTTAGGACAGGGGTGGGATGAGCAGTTCTTC. Its protein is CASSLGQGWDEQFF.

The CDR3 sequence is CASSLPTGGSRGYTF. The CDR3 nucleotides are TGTGCCAGCAGCTTACCGACAGGGGGCAGTCGGGGCTACACCTTC. The chain recombines TRBV7-9 with TRBJ1-2; 10 bases are a match to TRBD1. J lost 8 bases, V lost 2 bases, and 8 bases had no gene match. CDR1 and CDR2 (germline): SEHNR, FQNEAQ (reference sequence). The CDR3 spans 15 residues.

The chain employs TRBV28 and TRBJ1-5; D remains ambiguous. CDR1 is MDHEN, CDR2 SYDVKM, per germline. CDR3 length: 15 residues. The ends were cut back, 5 bases at V and 2 bases at J, with 13 bases in the middle. As DNA, the CDR3 is TGTGCCAGCAGTCCGGTCATCCGTGGCAATCAGCCCCAGCATTTT. Its translation: CASSPVIRGNQPQHF.

The chain carries TRBV3-1 (or the pseudogene TRBV3-2) and TRBJ2-3; 11 nucleotides agree with TRBD2. Germline CDR1 reads LGHDT; CDR2 reads YNNKEL (reference sequence). The CDR3 runs to 16 residues. V shed 2 bases, J shed 6 bases, and the junction held 7 bases outside the gene matches. CDR3 in DNA: TGTGCCAGCAGCCAACGTCGGTTAGCGGGGGGGGATACGCAGTATTTT. It is translated as CASSQRRLAGGDTQYF.

CDR3 protein: CSASGGDQYGYTF. The CDR3, as DNA: TGCAGCGCCTCGGGGGGGGACCAATATGGCTACACCTTC. The chain recombines TRBV29-1 with TRBJ1-2, with D possibly TRBD1 on 5 matching bases. V lost 7 bases and J lost 5, with 17 bases in between. Germline CDR1 is SQVTM and CDR2 is ANQGSEA. The CDR3 covers 13 residues.

The chain employs TRBV6-5 and TRBJ1-6, with D tentatively TRBD1 (5 bases). The V gene's germline CDR1 is MNHEY and CDR2 SVGAGI. The CDR3 spans 14 residues. V dropped 2 bases and J dropped 9 bases, with 11 bases sitting between them. CDR3: CASSYRGVGSPLHF. CDR3 bases: TGTGCCAGCAGTTACCGGGGGGTGGGTTCACCCCTCCACTTT.

A single count supports this clone. The J gene is TRBJ1-1, the V gene TRBV5-1; the D gene is possibly TRBD1 (6 bases). Trimming removed 7 bases at V and 1 base at J, with 20 bases between. This CDR3 spans 16 amino acids. Germline-derived CDR1 and CDR2 are SGHRS and YFSETQ. CDR3 DNA: TGCGCCAGCGGCGCACAGGGAATGGGTACGAACACTGAAGCTTTCTTT. This gives the protein CASGAQGMGTNTEAFF.

The rearrangement uses TRBV12-3 or TRBV12-4 and TRBJ1-6; 7 bases map to TRBD1. With 6 bases clipped from V and 8 bases from J, the junction kept 4 bases outside the gene matches. The CDR3 length is 13 residues. The CDR3 sequence is CASSRQGDSPLHF. CDR3 sequence (DNA): TGTGCCAGCAGCCGACAGGGAGATTCACCCCTCCACTTT.

The chain recombines TRBV7-2 with TRBJ2-1, with D maybe TRBD2 (6 bases). V shed 0 bases and J shed 4 bases, with 13 bases lying between them. Per germline, CDR1 SGHTA and CDR2 FQGNSA. This CDR3 is built from 16 residues. This CDR3 reads CASSLAASEVYNEQFF. For the CDR3, the DNA is TGTGCCAGCAGCTTAGCGGCTAGCGAGGTGTACAATGAGCAGTTCTTC.

The chain recombines TRBV6-5 with TRBJ2-1, with D unclear. The CDR3 sequence is 12 residues long. Trimming removed 7 bases at V and 5 bases at J, with 9 bases between. Germline values: CDR1 MNHEY, CDR2 SVGAGI. The chain's CDR3 is CASKPENNEQFF. CDR3 nucleotides: TGTGCCAGCAAGCCGGAGAACAATGAGCAGTTCTTC.

The chain links TRBV10-3 to TRBJ2-3; TRBD2 matches at 7 bases. Trimming cost V 6 bases and J 9 bases; bases outside gene matches: 6. The CDR3 sequence is 12 residues long. Germline V gene sequence: CDR1 ENHRY, CDR2 SYGVKD. The CDR3 DNA follows: TGTGCCATCAGGCCGGGGGGTTTAACGCAGTATTTT. It codes for CAIRPGGLTQYF.

The chain is built from TRBV5-4 and TRBJ1-5; D uncertain. V was cut by 1 base and J by 7 bases, with 9 bases left in between. Germline CDR1 SGHNT, CDR2 YYREEE (reference sequence). This CDR3 region has 13 residues. CDR3 in DNA: TGTGCCAGCAGCTTGAACACCAAACAGCCCCAGCATTTT. Translated, it gives CASSLNTKQPQHF. Using reference TRBV5-4 and TRBJ1-5 for the parts outside the CDR3, the full variable domain is ETGVTQSPTHLIKTRGQQVTLRCSSQSGHNTVSWYQQALGQGPQFIFQYYREEENGRGNFPPRFSGLQFPNYSSELNVNALELDDSALYLCASSLNTKQPQHFGDGTRLSIL.

The chain links TRBV5-1 to TRBJ2-1, with 10 bases lining up with TRBD2. The CDR3 is made up of 16 amino acids. Unmatched junction bases numbered 2, after V lost 0 bases and J lost 2 bases. The germline V gene encodes CDR1 SGHRS and CDR2 YFSETQ. CDR3 sequence: CASSLGLAGAYNEQFF. CDR3 DNA: TGCGCCAGCAGCTTGGGGCTAGCGGGAGCCTACAATGAGCAGTTCTTC.

This clone was found a few times. This chain joins TRBV6-5 and TRBJ1-6; the match to TRBD1 covers 8 bases. The CDR3 has 15 amino acids. CDR1 and CDR2 (germline): MNHEY, SVGAGI. The V and J ends lost 6 bases and 4 bases, in that order; junction bases with no gene match: 5. The CDR3 DNA follows: TGTGCCAGCAGACAAAACAGGGGGTATAATTCACCCCTCCACTTT. Protein: CASRQNRGYNSPLHF.

The chain joins TRBV7-2 to TRBJ2-7; 12 bases match TRBD2. The V segment lost 4 bases and the J segment 3 bases; nucleotides outside the gene matches: 1. Germline CDR1 reads SGHTA; CDR2 reads FQGNSA. The CDR3 totals 14 residues. The CDR3 here is CASSWTSGNYEQYF. CDR3 DNA: TGTGCCAGCAGCTGGACTAGCGGGAACTACGAGCAGTACTTC.

This chain uses TRBV5-1 with TRBJ2-3; TRBD2 matches 11 bases. The germline V gene has CDR1 SGHRS and CDR2 YFSETQ. V shed 2 bases, J shed 2 bases, and the junction held 1 base outside the gene matches. This CDR3 has 15 residues. The DNA for the CDR3 is TGCGCCAGCAGCTTTAGCGGGGGGGCCACAGATACGCAGTATTTT. The encoded protein is CASSFSGGATDTQYF.

This chain links TRBV5-1 with TRBJ1-3; D unresolved. There are 14 residues in the CDR3. V was shortened by 4 bases and J by 3 bases, with 11 bases between the two germline ends. Germline lookup yields CDR1 SGHRS and CDR2 YFSETQ. DNA for the CDR3: TGCGCCAGCAGCCCGGGAGTTATTGGAAACACCATATATTTT. This sequence encodes CASSPGVIGNTIYF.

This chain uses TRBV7-3 with TRBJ1-2, with D uncertain. V was clipped by 5 bases and J by 1 base, with 8 bases between them. The CDR3 is 13 residues long. Germline V lookup: CDR1 SGHTA, CDR2 FQGTGA. In DNA, the CDR3 is TGTGCCAGCAGCCTAGACCTTAACTATGGCTACACCTTC. This translates into CASSLDLNYGYTF.

The chain links TRBV6-5 to TRBJ1-2, with a tentative D call TRBD1 (5 bases). Germline V CDR1 and CDR2: MNHEY, SVGAGI. Trimming took off 6 bases at V and 4 bases at J, with 18 bases between the two ends. The CDR3 runs 15 residues. CDR3 residues: CASRSPGDGLYGYTF. The CDR3 region has the DNA TGTGCCAGCAGATCCCCGGGGGACGGACTCTATGGCTACACCTTC.

The rearrangement links TRBV6-1 to TRBJ2-5, with D hard to call. Germline CDR1 and CDR2: MNHNS and SASEGT. V shed 3 bases and J shed 11 bases, with 22 bases lying between them. The CDR3 consists of 15 residues. The CDR3: CASSDGGTSLLWQYF. CDR3 coding DNA: TGTGCCAGCAGTGACGGCGGCACTTCACTGTTATGGCAGTACTTC.

This clone has more than one count but fewer than ten. V and J are TRBV7-2 and TRBJ1-1; a weak D match, TRBD1 (6 bases). The CDR3 consists of 15 residues. The V gene lost 3 bases and the J gene lost 5 bases, with 16 bases spanning the gap. The germline V gene has CDR1 SGHTA and CDR2 FQGNSA. CDR3 coding DNA: TGTGCCAGCAGCTTCCCGAGCGGGGGGCGTACTGAAGCTTTCTTT. It specifies CASSFPSGGRTEAFF.

This chain uses TRBV3-1 (or the pseudogene TRBV3-2) with TRBJ1-2, with D perhaps matching TRBD1 (5 bases). V was clipped by 4 bases and J by 8 bases, with 14 bases between them. The V gene's germline CDR1 is LGHDT and CDR2 YNNKEL (reference sequence). This CDR3 is built from 13 residues. The CDR3 nucleotides are TGTGCCAGCAGCCCCGGGGGAGCTGGGGGCTACACCTTC. As protein: CASSPGGAGGYTF.

This clone appeared many times. This chain joins TRBV4-1 and TRBJ2-7; D is possibly TRBD2 (6 bases). The germline V gene encodes CDR1 MGHRA and CDR2 YSYEKL. This CDR3 comprises 19 residues. V lost 4 bases and J 2 bases, leaving 27 bases between the germline ends. CDR3 loop: CASSLLHTVGPGVTYEQYF. DNA for the CDR3: TGCGCCAGCAGCCTACTACATACCGTGGGCCCGGGGGTCACCTACGAGCAGTACTTC.

V and J are TRBV9 and TRBJ1-6, with a weak D call TRBD1 (6 bases). There are 16 residues in the CDR3. Trimming took 0 bases from V and 10 from J, leaving 17 bases between them. Germline values: CDR1 SGDLS, CDR2 YYNGEE. CDR3 sequence: CASSVVPAPGQSPLHF. In nucleotides, the CDR3 is TGTGCCAGCAGCGTAGTCCCCGCCCCTGGACAGTCACCCCTCCACTTT.

In this sample, this clone turned up once. The chain uses TRBV7-9 and TRBJ2-3, with TRBD2 identical over 10 bases. Germline V gene data show CDR1 as SEHNR and CDR2 as FQNEAQ (reference sequence). Trimming took 2 bases from V and 5 from J; bases not matched to a gene: 13. This CDR3 has 18 residues. The DNA of the CDR3 is TGTGCCAGCAGCTTAACCCGACTTAGCGGGGGGCCCAGAGATACGCAGTATTTT. Residues: CASSLTRLSGGPRDTQYF.